These T cell receptor beta chains were read from a single sample in a study of blood T cell repertoires in COVID-19. TCRdb's table, derived via immunoSEQ multiplex PCR, lists solely in-frame clones and lacks some. This sample has some 100,000 clones; more than 75% occur once, and the top ten carry about 15%. The material sequenced was peripheral blood. The receptors were sampled from a human donor in a cohort sampled during active COVID-19. Each CDR3 is given with its conserved first and last residue. The order of the fields is V gene, clone size, D gene, J gene, CDR3 DNA, CDR3 protein. A D gene is named only where the DNA matches it firmly. Clone sizes are given selectively: once, few, many, or a class where the clone is expanded.

>TRBV18|-|TRBD1|TRBJ1-1
TGTGCCAGCTCACTTGGACAGGGAGAGAATGAAGCTTTCTTT
CASSLGQGENEAFF
>TRBV19|-|-|TRBJ2-1
TGTGCCAGTACCGAGTCGAGCTCCTACAATGAGCAGTTCTTC
CASTESSSYNEQFF
>TRBV19|-|-|TRBJ2-1
TGTGCCAGTAACTCTGGAAACCGACTAGTTAATGAGCAGTTCTTC
CASNSGNRLVNEQFF
>TRBV2|-|TRBD1|TRBJ1-5
TGTGCCAGCGACCGGGACAGGCGAGGCAATCAGCCCCAGCATTTT
CASDRDRRGNQPQHF
>TRBV5-1|-|TRBD1|TRBJ1-4
TGCGCCAGCAGCTGGGACAGCCCAACAACTAATGAAAAACTGTTTTTT
CASSWDSPTTNEKLFF
>TRBV5-1|few|-|TRBJ1-2
TGCGCCAGCAGCTTGTCCTCCGGAGGGACTAACTATGGCTACACCTTC
CASSLSSGGTNYGYTF
>TRBV3-1/TRBV3-2|-|TRBD2|TRBJ2-7
TGTGCCAGCAGCCAAAGACTAGCGGCCGAGCAGTACTTC
CASSQRLAAEQYF
>TRBV7-2|-|TRBD2|TRBJ2-1
TGTGCCAGCAGCTTGACTAGCGGGGTTTTTGAGCAGTTCTTC
CASSLTSGVFEQFF
>TRBV6-5|-|-|TRBJ1-2
TGTGCCAGCAGTCTACACAGGGACCCCTATGGCTACACCTTC
CASSLHRDPYGYTF
>TRBV6-5|-|-|TRBJ1-1
TGTGCCAGCAGTTACTCTACAGGCCTAAACACTGAAGCTTTCTTT
CASSYSTGLNTEAFF
>TRBV19|-|TRBD1|TRBJ1-1
TGTGCCAGTAGTACCGGACAGGAGGGGAACACTGAAGCTTTCTTT
CASSTGQEGNTEAFF
>TRBV5-1|-|-|TRBJ1-1
TGCGCCAGCAGAGAAGCCGGGAACCGAAGGACTGAAGCTTTCTTT
CASREAGNRRTEAFF
>TRBV10-2|-|-|TRBJ2-7
TGCGCCAGCAGTGAGCGAGGTGGCTACGAGCAGTACTTC
CASSERGGYEQYF
>TRBV27|-|-|TRBJ2-2
TGTGCCAGCACTCCATATAGGGGGTCGAACACCGGGGAGCTGTTTTTT
CASTPYRGSNTGELFF
>TRBV5-8|-|-|TRBJ1-1
TGTGCCAGCAGCAAAGACACGAACACTGAAGCTTTCTTT
CASSKDTNTEAFF